The TCR beta chain under discussion was sequenced for a study of human T cells and chemical hapten exposure. Turning to the study itself: Each patch test put 0.01% DPC on the upper back, and results were read at 6 days.

TCRdb passed the RACE reads through MiXCR, listing each CDR3 protein once. The repertoire holds some 97,000 distinct CDR3 sequences, with 25% to 30% as singletons. Described time point: patch test 3, about 24 weeks after DPC sensitization. Treatment in this sample: therapeutic diphenylcyclopropenone sensitization with weekly scalp DPC. This clonotype has a handful of counts. CDR3 size: 11 residues. The V end lost 0 bases, the J end lost 8 bases, and 6 bases lay between the germline ends. Germline V gene data show CDR1 as SGHDT and CDR2 as YYEEEE. The sequence came from a man aged 35 to 55 with alopecia areata. Some clones in this sample may be carry-over from other donors' samples. The starting material was whole blood, obtained in connection with sensitization to the hapten diphenylcyclopropenone (DPC). The V call is TRBV5-6, the J call TRBJ2-7; D is ambiguous. This chain's CDR3 is CASSLEAQQYF. CDR3 coding DNA: TGTGCCAGCAGCTTGGAGGCCCAGCAGTACTTC.